These 21 T cell receptor beta chains were all obtained from the same sample, sequenced in a study of T cells after yellow fever vaccination. A single record per CDR3 protein comes from TCRdb applying MiXCR to the 5' RACE reads. The sample contains some 160,000 distinct CDR3 sequences, approximately 10% of which appear only once. Sequences were derived from CD8+ T cells sorted from PBMCs, sampled 45 days after the yellow fever booster vaccination. The receptors were gathered from a man aged 18 to 29 who received the YFV17D yellow fever vaccine.

Many counts were recorded for this clonotype. The chain uses TRBV12-2 and TRBJ2-1; the table's D call of TRBD2 was not tested on the DNA. TRBV12-2 corresponds to a pseudogene. This CDR3 has 17 residues. CDR3 coding DNA: TGTGCAAGTCGCTTACGAAATCACGGACTAGAAGACAATGAGCAGTTCTTC. It yields the protein CASRLRNHGLEDNEQFF.

The rearrangement joins TRBV12-3 or TRBV12-4 to TRBJ2-7; D possibly matches TRBD1 or TRBD2 (5 bases each). This CDR3 region has 14 residues. V was pared by 3 bases and J by 2 bases, with 11 bases between. In DNA, the CDR3 is TGTGCCAGCAGTTTGACCGGGACGACCTACGAGCAGTACTTC. Translation gives CASSLTGTTYEQYF.

Only one count was recorded for this clonotype. The chain recombines TRBV3-1 with TRBJ2-5; D assignment may be TRBD1 or TRBD2 (5 bases each). The ends were cut back, 1 base at V and 6 bases at J, with 15 bases in the middle. From germline, CDR1 is LGHDT and CDR2 YNNKEL (reference sequence). The CDR3 runs to 15 residues. CDR3 sequence: CASSQVTLRGQTQYF. The DNA for the CDR3 is TGTGCCAGCAGCCAAGTAACTTTGAGGGGCCAGACCCAGTACTTC.

The V gene is TRBV27, the J gene TRBJ2-3, with D possibly matching TRBD2 (6 bases). CDR3 length equals 14 residues. The V end was cut by 8 bases, the J end by 1 base, with 13 bases between. Germline-derived CDR1 and CDR2 are MNHEY and SMNVEV (reference sequence). The CDR3 here is CASQGLAGTDTQYF. In nucleotides, the CDR3 is TGTGCCAGCCAGGGACTGGCGGGCACAGATACGCAGTATTTT.

This rearrangement joins TRBV6-1 to TRBJ1-6; D is ambiguous. Germline V CDR1 and CDR2: MNHNS, SASEGT. This CDR3 spans 15 amino acids. The germline V and J ends were trimmed by 1 base and 0 bases, with 4 bases remaining between them. CDR3 loop: CASSEGHSYNSPLHF. The DNA for the CDR3 is TGTGCCAGCAGTGAAGGACACTCCTATAATTCACCCCTCCACTTT.

This clonotype was seen a few times. V gene TRBV7-2 combines with J gene TRBJ1-1; 7 nucleotides agree with TRBD1. The CDR3 spans 12 residues. Unmatched junction bases numbered 4, after V lost 5 bases and J lost 7 bases. CDR1 is SGHTA and CDR2 is FQGNSA in the germline V gene. The CDR3: CASSEGTVEAFF. The CDR3 nucleotides are TGTGCCAGCAGCGAGGGGACAGTTGAAGCTTTCTTT.

This clonotype was seen more than once but under ten times. The V gene is TRBV7-6, the J gene TRBJ2-3, with 8 nucleotides matching TRBD1. The CDR3 length is 15 residues. Germline V gives CDR1 SGHVS, CDR2 FNYEAQ. The V segment lost 5 bases and the J segment 6 bases; nucleotides outside the gene matches: 10. This CDR3 reads CASSTGQGVPDTQYF. The CDR3 nucleotides are TGTGCCAGCAGCACAGGACAGGGAGTACCGGATACGCAGTATTTT.

This clonotype was detected a few times. The rearrangement uses TRBV20-1 and TRBJ1-6; D perhaps matches TRBD1 (6 bases). There are 15 residues in the CDR3. With 0 bases removed from V and 5 bases from J, the gap between germline ends came to 11 bases. CDR1 is DFQATT and CDR2 is SNEGSKA in the germline V gene (reference sequence). In DNA, the CDR3 is TGCAGTGCTAGAGATTGGACAGCTGATAATTCACCCCTCCACTTT. Amino acid sequence: CSARDWTADNSPLHF.

This clonotype came up a few times. V usage is TRBV9 and J usage is TRBJ2-2; D not certain. The V end was cut by 0 bases, the J end by 1 base, with 13 bases between. Germline V gene data show CDR1 as SGDLS and CDR2 as YYNGEE. This CDR3 is built from 17 residues. Here the CDR3 reads CASSVVAATKNTGELFF. The CDR3 DNA reads as TGTGCCAGCAGCGTAGTGGCGGCGACGAAGAACACCGGGGAGCTGTTTTTT.

The J gene is TRBJ2-2, the V gene TRBV29-1; D gene unclear. This CDR3 comprises 14 residues. The ends were cut back, 5 bases at V and 2 bases at J, with 12 bases in the middle. Germline-derived CDR1 and CDR2 are SQVTM and ANQGSEA. The CDR3 bases are TGCAGCGTTCTCCGACACGGAAACACCGGGGAGCTGTTTTTT. This codes for CSVLRHGNTGELFF.

The chain uses TRBV4-1 and TRBJ1-1; possible D gene TRBD1, 5 bases. CDR3 length: 15 amino acids. With 0 bases removed from V and 6 bases from J, the gap between germline ends came to 14 bases. Per germline, CDR1 MGHRA and CDR2 YSYEKL. The chain's CDR3 is CASSQEPGVGAEAFF. CDR3 in DNA: TGCGCCAGCAGCCAAGAGCCCGGGGTGGGGGCTGAAGCTTTCTTT.

This clonotype has only a few counts. This rearrangement joins TRBV28 to TRBJ2-7; D is unresolved. The germline V gene has CDR1 MDHEN and CDR2 SYDVKM. Trimming pared 8 bases from V and 2 bases from J, leaving 7 bases between. CDR3 length: 11 residues. The CDR3 protein is CASSGAYEQYV. The CDR3, as DNA: TGTGCCAGCTCCGGAGCCTACGAGCAGTACGTC.

This clonotype was counted between two and nine times. This chain uses TRBV4-3 with TRBJ2-1; TRBD1 might be the D (5 bases). CDR3 size: 17 residues. Germline values: CDR1 LGHNA, CDR2 YSLEER. Trimming took off 4 bases at V and 5 bases at J, with 21 bases between the two ends. CDR3 sequence: CASSLDWGLDSNNEQFF. The CDR3 DNA reads TGCGCCAGCAGCCTAGACTGGGGCCTAGACTCGAACAATGAGCAGTTCTTC.

This clonotype was seen a handful of times. The V and J genes are TRBV6-5 and TRBJ1-2, with D unresolved. V was pared by 6 bases and J by 4 bases, with 24 bases between. CDR3 length equals 17 residues. CDR1 is MNHEY and CDR2 is SVGAGI in the germline V gene. The CDR3 sequence: CASSHLEGSSILYGYTF. CDR3 nucleotides: TGTGCCAGCAGCCACTTAGAAGGTTCCTCTATACTCTATGGCTACACCTTC.

J is TRBJ2-1 and V is TRBV4-2; possibly TRBD2 for D (6 bases). The CDR3 totals 15 residues. Germline V gene data show CDR1 as LGHNA and CDR2 as YNFKEQ. V lost 1 base and J lost 2, with 9 bases in between. In DNA, the CDR3 is TGTGCCAGCAGCCAAGGGGGGACTCCCTACAATGAGCAGTTCTTC. It yields the protein CASSQGGTPYNEQFF.

The chain carries TRBV4-1 and TRBJ1-4, with D unclear. Trimming pared 1 base from V and 8 bases from J, leaving 5 bases between. CDR1 and CDR2 (germline): MGHRA, YSYEKL. The CDR3 sequence is 12 residues long. The CDR3 nucleotides read TGCGCCAGCAGCCAAGGTGGGGAAAAACTGTTTTTT. Translating gives CASSQGGEKLFF.

This clonotype was recorded once. J is TRBJ2-7 and V is TRBV20-1; D possibly corresponds to TRBD2 (6 bases). Germline CDR1 reads DFQATT; CDR2 reads SNEGSKA (reference sequence). The CDR3 contains 11 residues. Trimming took off 5 bases at V and 7 bases at J, with 12 bases between the two ends. The CDR3 coding sequence is TGCAGTGCTGGGGAGGACCGAGAGCAGTACTTC. Translating it yields CSAGEDREQYF.

The V call is TRBV3-1, the J call TRBJ2-1; 11 nucleotides match TRBD1. Germline assignment: CDR1 LGHDT and CDR2 YNNKEL (reference sequence). Unmatched junction bases numbered 5, after V lost 4 bases and J lost 3 bases. The CDR3 spans 16 residues. The CDR3 protein is CASSLMDRGLYNEQFF. CDR3 coding DNA: TGTGCCAGCAGCCTAATGGACAGGGGGCTCTACAATGAGCAGTTCTTC.

The chain uses TRBV13 and TRBJ1-3, with D perhaps matching TRBD1 (5 bases). V lost 5 bases and J lost 4, with 18 bases in between. This CDR3 contains 16 residues. Germline-derived CDR1 and CDR2 are PRHDT and FYEKMQ (reference sequence). The CDR3 nucleotides are TGTGCCAGCAGCCCGTCAGGGTTCCTCGGCGGAAACACCATATATTTT. Its translation is CASSPSGFLGGNTIYF.

This clonotype was counted only a few times. The gene calls are TRBV28 and TRBJ2-1, with D hard to call. The CDR3 totals 15 residues. The germline gives CDR1 MDHEN, CDR2 SYDVKM. V was cut by 8 bases and J by 0 bases, with 14 bases left in between. The CDR3 here is CASGIGRSSYNEQFF. The CDR3 DNA reads TGTGCCAGCGGTATAGGACGGAGCTCCTACAATGAGCAGTTCTTC.

This clonotype appeared a few times. The chain links TRBV7-2 to TRBJ2-7, with unresolved D. Trimming cost V 6 bases and J 1 base, with 7 bases left between them. The CDR3 consists of 12 residues. The V gene's germline CDR1 is SGHTA and CDR2 FQGNSA. In nucleotides, the CDR3 is TGTGCCAGCAGTGCCCCATCCTACGAGCAGTACTTC. Translating gives CASSAPSYEQYF.